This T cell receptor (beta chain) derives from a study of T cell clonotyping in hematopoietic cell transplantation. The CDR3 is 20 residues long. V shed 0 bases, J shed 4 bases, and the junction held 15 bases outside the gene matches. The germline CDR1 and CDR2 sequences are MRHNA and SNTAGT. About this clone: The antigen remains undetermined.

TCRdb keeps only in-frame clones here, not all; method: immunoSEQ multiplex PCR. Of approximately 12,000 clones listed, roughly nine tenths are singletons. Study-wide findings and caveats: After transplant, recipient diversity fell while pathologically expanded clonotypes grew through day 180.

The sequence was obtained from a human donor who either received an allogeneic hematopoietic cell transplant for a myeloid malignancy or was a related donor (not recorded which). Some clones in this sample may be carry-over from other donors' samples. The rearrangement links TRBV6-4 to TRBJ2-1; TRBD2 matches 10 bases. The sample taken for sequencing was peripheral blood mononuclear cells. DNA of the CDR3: TGTGCCAGCAGTGACTCTACTAACCCCTCGGAGCGGGGGGGATACAATGAGCAGTTCTTC. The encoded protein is CASSDSTNPSERGGYNEQFF.